This T cell receptor beta chain originates from a study of T-cell reconstitution after alpha-beta-depleted transplantation in children. CDR3 length: 15 amino acids. Per the germline V gene, CDR1 is SGHTA and CDR2 is FQGNSA. Trimming removed 4 bases from V and 4 bases from J; junction bases left unmatched: 8. This clonotype was seen ten or more times. For TCRbeta, the library was prepared with unique molecular identifiers. Each CDR3 protein gets one entry after TCRdb re-called the PCR reads with MiXCR. The data contain around 680,000 distinct CDR3 sequences, over 15% of them singletons. The sequenced sample was PBMCs from the stem cell graft donor, obtained from the stem cell graft. This receptor was obtained from a human donor who donated a stem cell graft to a child with acute myeloid leukemia. This chain joins TRBV7-2 and TRBJ2-5, with 8 bases lining up with TRBD1. In DNA form, the CDR3 reads TGTGCCAGCAGCTACTACGGACAGGGAAGAGAGACCCAGTACTTC. This translates into CASSYYGQGRETQYF. Using reference TRBV7-2 and TRBJ2-5 for the parts outside the CDR3, the full variable domain is GAGVSQSPSNKVTEKGKDVELRCDPISGHTALYWYRQSLGQGLEFLIYFQGNSAPDKSGLPSDRFSAERTGGSVSTLTIQRTQQEDSAVYLCASSYYGQGRETQYFGPGTRLLVL.